A selection of T cell receptor beta chains follows, all from one sample in a study of blood T cell repertoires in COVID-19. Data came from immunoSEQ multiplex PCR; TCRdb stores just in-frame clones and leaves some out. The repertoire consists of about 260,000 clones, with about 85% occurring once and the leading ten covering under 5.5%. What was sequenced was peripheral blood. The source of these receptors is a man aged 60 to 69 with acute or convalescent COVID-19. The CDR3 runs from the conserved cysteine through the conserved F or W.

V gene	CDR3 protein
TRBV4-3	CASSQGLRGTGGAGELFF
TRBV29-1	CSVLPGTDTQYF
TRBV7-3	CASSFKEGPRYNEQFF
TRBV19	CASRPRGAAHTQYF
TRBV11-2	CASSLGAAGAVLAKNIQYF
TRBV13	CASSLRGQGLYEQYF
TRBV5-6	CASSLGTGGRAYEQYF
TRBV10-3	CAISESTSGSNEQFF
TRBV10-3	CAISASSGQETQYF
TRBV6-6	CASSYLGGRYEQYF
TRBV3-1/TRBV3-2	CASSQDHQGGELFF
TRBV6-6	CASSFTGGGQPQHF
TRBV18	CASSPPTSALYNEQFF
TRBV3-1/TRBV3-2	CASSQDTKVVQPQHF
TRBV19	CASSIVTGSYEQYF
TRBV25-1	CASSEIGRQETQYF
TRBV18	CASSPGQGAREQYF
TRBV28	CASISSGFEKLFF
TRBV10-3	CAIKGGSSGNTIYF
TRBV9	CASSVVRSSGRLETQYF
TRBV6-1	CASSEVYNQPQHF
TRBV27	CASSLGGGVVETQYF
TRBV5-8	CASSQGDVVAPQHF
TRBV18	CASSPGLNEKLFF
TRBV7-9	CASSLAGHNYGYTF
TRBV4-2	CASSQEWQGRYTQYF
TRBV28	CASRLGLAGDWSYNEQFF
TRBV30	CAWSVGGAKNIQYF
TRBV7-9	CASGISGSSYEQYF
TRBV18	CASSLAQTRGERGSYEQYF
TRBV19	CASTATEHEQYF
TRBV5-1	CASSLATEKYEQYF
TRBV7-9	CASSSTGMSEQFF
TRBV6-2/TRBV6-3	CASSYTGTGANTEAFF
TRBV19	CASSIVAGVGNQPQHF
TRBV19	CASSINQVETQYF
TRBV30	CASGGWAAALFYTF
TRBV2	CASSVTAVTYNEQFF
TRBV5-1	CASSLGWASGGPKNIQYF
TRBV6-5	CASGVDRPHGSPLHF
TRBV10-1	CASSPRTGGSDTQYF
TRBV11-2	CASSSIGLLSGNTIYF
TRBV4-2	CASSQDRGDTGELFF
TRBV21-1	CASSSGLHSGTQYF
TRBV19	CASNYRPTDSGNTIYF
TRBV15	CATSRDQRGGTDTQYF
TRBV19	CARLGQIYGYTF
TRBV7-5	CARSLAGTALGYTF
TRBV5-1	CASSSDRGNEKLFF
TRBV27	CASSRAGGIYEQYF
TRBV11-3	CASSLEVGGNEQFF
TRBV7-2	CASSLEGGVRTEAFF
TRBV11-2	CASSLASGIGGTQYF
TRBV6-5	CASRPPRGNNSPLHF
TRBV14	CASSQRVRLAGGQETQYF